Included here is one TCR beta chain sequence, with context. As yet, its antigen is unknown. These data are taken from a study of blood T cells in healthy people across ages. Findings and caveats of the study: Per-million-T-cell TCR beta diversity fell roughly linearly with age.

Primers used in a second PCR of roughly 6 to 12 cycles were a sample-barcoded 5' primer and a J-beta primer mix. Tags on each cDNA molecule came from a template-switch adaptor with 12 random nucleotides. MiXCR was run by TCRdb on the 5' RACE reads, yielding one entry per CDR3 protein. The table has roughly 2 million distinct CDR3 sequences, just under 50% seen once; the top ten hold approximately 2.1%. Each individual donor underwent a draw of ten milliliters of peripheral blood. Trimming stripped 3 bases from V and 5 bases from J, with 7 bases between. The CDR3 consists of 11 residues. Germline CDR1 reads DFQATT; CDR2 reads SNEGSKA (reference sequence).

The chain is built from TRBV20-1 and TRBJ1-2; D unclear. This TCR was recovered from a woman in her thirties or forties in good health. What was sequenced was blood. CDR3 coding DNA: TGCAGTGCTAGCGCAACGTATGGCTACACCTTC. It is translated as CSASATYGYTF.